This T cell receptor (beta chain) was retrieved from a study of blood T cell repertoires in COVID-19. Study summary: Specimens from acute and convalescent COVID-19 originated in the United States, Italy and Spain.

This clone was picked up many times. CDR1 is SGHRS and CDR2 is YFSETQ in the germline V gene. Germline trimming cut 4 bases from V and 1 base from J; bases unmatched to any gene: 7. The CDR3 extends over 17 amino acids. The authors' processing: Reference gene primers were amplified, and this amplification served to estimate nucleated cell counts. Sequencing was performed with immunoSEQ multiplex PCR; in TCRdb, only in-frame clones are kept and a portion is missing. The DNA gave D and trimming, while V, J and clone size come from that table. Among about 69,000 clones listed, roughly 80% were seen once.

The sequenced sample was peripheral blood. This chain uses TRBV5-1 with TRBJ1-6; 8 bases map to TRBD1. This receptor was taken from a man in his 60s with acute or convalescent COVID-19. The CDR3 protein is CASSRQDRASYNSPLHF. As DNA, the CDR3 is TGCGCCAGCAGCAGACAGGACAGGGCGTCCTATAATTCACCCCTCCACTTT.